This is a list of T cell receptor beta chains from one sample in a study of blood T cell repertoires in COVID-19. Produced via immunoSEQ multiplex PCR; TCRdb's table is partial and in-frame only. The sample has 120,000 to 150,000 clones, 75% to 90% seen once. The sequenced material came from peripheral blood. These receptors originate from a human donor in a cohort sampled during active COVID-19. The CDR3 runs from the conserved cysteine through the conserved F or W. Each record gives: D gene, J gene, V gene, clone size, CDR3 DNA, CDR3 protein. The D gene is left open where the match is weak. Clone sizes are given selectively: once, few, many, or a class where the clone is expanded.

- TRBJ2-1 TRBV27 - TGTGCCAGCAGTCTTAGAGGCAATGAGCAGTTCTTC CASSLRGNEQFF
TRBD2 TRBJ2-1 TRBV4-1 - TGCGCCAGCAGCCAAGATCCGGGACTAGCGGCCTCCTCCTACAATGAGCAGTTCTTC CASSQDPGLAASSYNEQFF
- TRBJ2-4 TRBV21-1 - TGTGCCAGCAGTCTTGAGACAGGGGTGGGTTTGAGCAAAAACATTCAGTACTTC CASSLETGVGLSKNIQYF
- TRBJ1-2 TRBV12-3/TRBV12-4 - TGTGCCAGCAGTACGCCACAGGGCCCCACCACCTTC CASSTPQGPTTF
- TRBJ2-1 TRBV7-3 - TGTGCCAGCAGCTTACTGGGGGCCGGCAATGAGCAGTTCTTC CASSLLGAGNEQFF
- TRBJ1-3 TRBV2 - TGTGCCAACGGTCAGGGGCGCGCCATATATTTT CANGQGRAIYF
- TRBJ2-7 TRBV4-1 - TGCGCCAGCAGCCGAGATCAGGGGAGCTCCTACGAGCAGTACTTC CASSRDQGSSYEQYF
- TRBJ1-3 TRBV19 - TGTGCCAGTACTCGGAGCGGAAACACCATATATTTT CASTRSGNTIYF
TRBD2 TRBJ2-1 TRBV27 once TGTGCCAGCAGTTTAATGTTGAGGGGAGGGACCTACAATGAGCAGTTCTTC CASSLMLRGGTYNEQFF
TRBD1 TRBJ2-5 TRBV5-1 - TGCGCCAGCAGCTTTGGCAGGGGGGAGACCCAGTACTTC CASSFGRGETQYF
- TRBJ2-7 TRBV11-2 - TGTGCCAGCAGCGCCGGGTGGAGGGAGTCCGAGCAGTACTTC CASSAGWRESEQYF
TRBD2 TRBJ2-1 TRBV5-8 - TGTGCCAGCAGTTCCGGGACTACCCCTTTATATGAGCAGTTCTTC CASSSGTTPLYEQFF
- TRBJ2-3 TRBV4-2 - TGTGCCAGCAGCCAAGATTCCGGAGCGGCTAGCACAGATACGCAGTATTTT CASSQDSGAASTDTQYF
- TRBJ1-1 TRBV27 - TGTGCCAGCAGTTTTTCGGGGGATGCTGAAGCTTTCTTT CASSFSGDAEAFF
TRBD2 TRBJ2-2 TRBV4-2 - TGTGCCAGCAGCCAGATTAGCGGGAAGAACACCGGGGAGCTGTTTTTT CASSQISGKNTGELFF
- TRBJ1-1 TRBV6-5 - TGTGCCAGCAGCTTACAGGGGAACACTGAAGCTTTCTTT CASSLQGNTEAFF
- TRBJ1-1 TRBV4-1 - TGCGCCAGCAGCCAACTGGTTACAAGGAACACTGAAGCTTTCTTT CASSQLVTRNTEAFF
- TRBJ1-5 TRBV7-9 - TGTGCCAGCAGCTTAGCCCCTTGGGGCACGAGTCGCAATCAGCCCCAGCATTTT CASSLAPWGTSRNQPQHF
TRBD2 TRBJ2-1 TRBV29-1 - TGCAGCGCTCGGACTAGCGGGAGTACGGAGCAGTTCTTC CSARTSGSTEQFF
- TRBJ1-3 TRBV19 - TGTGCCAGTAGTCCATCGCAGGGATCCGTGGGGGGAAACACCATATATTTT CASSPSQGSVGGNTIYF
TRBD1 TRBJ2-7 TRBV27 - TGTGCCAGCAGTTTACAGGGGGCCTACGAGCAGTACTTC CASSLQGAYEQYF
TRBD2 TRBJ2-1 TRBV11-3 - TGTGCCAGCAGCCCAAGACTAGCGGACAATGAGCAGTTCTTC CASSPRLADNEQFF
- TRBJ2-1 TRBV19 - TGTGCCAGTAGTACTACCGGGATAAGTGTAAGCTATGAGCAGTTCTTC CASSTTGISVSYEQFF
- TRBJ1-4 TRBV7-9 few TGTGCCAGCAGCTCCAGGTTGAGGGCTAATGAAAAACTGTTTTTT CASSSRLRANEKLFF
TRBD2 TRBJ2-7 TRBV30 - TGTGCCTGGAGTCATGGTAGCGGGGGGTTTTACGAGCAGTACTTC CAWSHGSGGFYEQYF
TRBD2 TRBJ2-2 TRBV7-9 - TGTGCCAGCAGCTTAGTTAGCGGGACTAACACCGGGGAGCTGTTTTTT CASSLVSGTNTGELFF
TRBD2 TRBJ2-7 TRBV5-4 few TGTGCCAGCAGCTTGAGAGCGGGGGAGAATAACGAGCAGTACTTC CASSLRAGENNEQYF
- TRBJ1-1 TRBV5-1 - TGCGCCAGCAGCGAACTCGCGAACACTGAAGCTTTCTTT CASSELANTEAFF
- TRBJ1-3 TRBV27 - TGTGCCAGCAGCCCCCGTTGGGGGGGGGAAGGAAACACCATATATTTT CASSPRWGGEGNTIYF
TRBD1 TRBJ1-2 TRBV6-5 - TGTGCCAGCAGTTACCGGACAGGGAAGTATGGCTACACCTTC CASSYRTGKYGYTF
- TRBJ2-5 TRBV3-1/TRBV3-2 - TGTGCCAGCAGCCAAGAAGCGAGGAGGGAGACCCAGTACTTC CASSQEARRETQYF
- TRBJ1-2 TRBV10-2 - TGCGCCAGCAGTGTAGCAGGGGACTATGGCTACACCTTC CASSVAGDYGYTF
- TRBJ2-5 TRBV25-1 few TGTGCCAGCAGTGATGGAGGGCGAGGAGAGACCCAGTACTTC CASSDGGRGETQYF
TRBD1 TRBJ1-1 TRBV7-9 - TGTGCCAGCAGAAAACCAACCCCATTACAGGGGGTCGGCACTGAAGCTTTCTTT CASRKPTPLQGVGTEAFF